This T cell receptor (beta chain) is drawn from a study of OX40 agonist ivuxolimab in advanced cancers. General study results and limits: The study did not work out the antigen specificity of the expanded peripheral T cells. There were, on average, more expanded clones in CD8+ T cells than in CD4+.

Details on this clone: Its antigen is undetermined.

Here immunoSEQ multiplex PCR was the method, and the copy in TCRdb shows in-frame clones only, minus some. The profile covers about 76,000 clones, with 84% appearing a single time and around 1.5% taken by the ten largest. The CDR3 is made up of 14 amino acids. V was clipped by 3 bases and J by 4 bases, with 9 bases between them. CDR1 SGHDN and CDR2 FVKESK come from the germline V gene. V and J are TRBV14 and TRBJ1-4; D remains unclear. The sequence came from an adult with an advanced solid tumor such as melanoma, head and neck, liver or kidney cancer. Sequences were derived from CD4+ or CD8+ T cells sorted from blood, sampled in a trial of the OX40 agonist ivuxolimab. CDR3 DNA sequence: TGTGCCAGCAGCCAGCAGGTGTATAATGAAAAACTGTTTTTT. Its protein product is CASSQQVYNEKLFF.